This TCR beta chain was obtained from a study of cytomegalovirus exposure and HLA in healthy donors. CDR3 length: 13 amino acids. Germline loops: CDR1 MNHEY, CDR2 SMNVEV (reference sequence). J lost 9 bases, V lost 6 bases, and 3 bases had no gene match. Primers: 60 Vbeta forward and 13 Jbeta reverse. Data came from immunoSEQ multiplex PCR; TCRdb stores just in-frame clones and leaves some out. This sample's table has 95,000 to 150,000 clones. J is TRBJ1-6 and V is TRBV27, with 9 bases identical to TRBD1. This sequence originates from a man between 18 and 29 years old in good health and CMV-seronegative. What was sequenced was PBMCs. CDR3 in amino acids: CASRGDRASPLHF. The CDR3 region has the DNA TGTGCCAGCAGGGGGGACAGGGCTTCACCCCTCCACTTT.